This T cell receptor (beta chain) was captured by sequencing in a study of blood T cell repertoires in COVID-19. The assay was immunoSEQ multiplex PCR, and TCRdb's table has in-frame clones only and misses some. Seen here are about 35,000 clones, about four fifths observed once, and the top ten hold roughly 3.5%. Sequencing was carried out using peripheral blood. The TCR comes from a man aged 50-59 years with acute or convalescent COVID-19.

This chain's CDR3 is CASSRSQGEGLNEKLFF. For the CDR3, the DNA is TGTGCCAGCAGCCGCTCACAGGGGGAGGGGTTGAATGAAAAACTGTTTTTT. The V and J genes are TRBV4-2 and TRBJ1-4, with 8 bases identical to TRBD1. The CDR3 is 17 amino acids. V lost 4 bases and J lost 5; bases outside the gene matches: 12. Germline values: CDR1 LGHNA, CDR2 YNFKEQ.